A single TCR beta chain is shown here with its context. Measured with immunoSEQ multiplex PCR; TCRdb has only the in-frame clones, and not every one. Among 70,000 to 80,000 clones listed, approximately 92% were seen once. The data were taken from a study of technical replicates of blood from several donors. This CDR3 spans 17 amino acids. V was pared by 6 bases and J by 0 bases, with 11 bases of the junction left unmatched. CDR1 and CDR2 (germline): MGHDK, SYGVNS. This sequence was found in a human donor in good health. The J gene is TRBJ1-3, the V gene TRBV25-1; TRBD1 matches 7 bases. Sequencing was performed on T cells isolated from PBMCs. The CDR3 DNA follows: TGTGCCAGCAGGGGAGCGCCGGGACAGAGCTCTGGAAACACCATATATTTT. Its protein is CASRGAPGQSSGNTIYF.